This T cell receptor (beta chain) was retrieved from a study of cytomegalovirus exposure and HLA in healthy donors. The study's findings and limits: Highest at DRB1 and lowest at HLA-C, TCR association rates differed among HLA loci in a later analysis.

Each donor was healthy, and each was a bone marrow donor. Primers for the PCR totalled 60 Vbeta and 13 Jbeta. Only in-frame clones appear in the TCRdb table, and some are missing; sequencing was by immunoSEQ multiplex PCR. In the table there are tens of thousands of clones, roughly 60% of which are singletons. This clone was seen a single time. Its antigen is undetermined. The CDR3 sequence is 12 residues long. Germline values: CDR1 SGHTA, CDR2 FQGNSA. V shed 5 bases and J shed 10 bases, with 14 bases lying between them. The chain joins TRBV7-2 to TRBJ1-1; no definite D call. Material for sequencing was PBMCs. This clonotype was obtained from a woman aged 50 to 60 in good health and CMV-seropositive. Here the CDR3 DNA reads TGTGCCAGCAGCCTCGACACTGGGCGAGCTTTCTTT. Protein product: CASSLDTGRAFF.